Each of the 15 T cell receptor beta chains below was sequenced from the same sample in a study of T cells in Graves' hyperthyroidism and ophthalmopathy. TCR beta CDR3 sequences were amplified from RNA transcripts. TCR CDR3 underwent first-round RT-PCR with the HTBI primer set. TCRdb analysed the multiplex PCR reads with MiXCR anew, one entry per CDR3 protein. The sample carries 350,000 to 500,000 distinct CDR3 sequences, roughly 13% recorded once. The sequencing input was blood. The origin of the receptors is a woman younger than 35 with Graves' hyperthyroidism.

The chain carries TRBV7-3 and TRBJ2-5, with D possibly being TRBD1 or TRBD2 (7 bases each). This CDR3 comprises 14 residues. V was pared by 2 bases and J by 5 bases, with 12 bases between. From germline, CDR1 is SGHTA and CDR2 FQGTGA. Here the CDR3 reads CASSLLADRETQYF. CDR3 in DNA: TGTGCCAGCAGCTTACTAGCGGACAGGGAGACCCAGTACTTC. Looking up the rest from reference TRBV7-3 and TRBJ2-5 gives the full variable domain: GAGVSQTPSNKVTEKGKYVELRCDPISGHTALYWYRQSLGQGPEFLIYFQGTGAADDSGLPNDRFFAVRPEGSVSTLKIQRTERGDSAVYLCASSLLADRETQYFGPGTRLLVL.

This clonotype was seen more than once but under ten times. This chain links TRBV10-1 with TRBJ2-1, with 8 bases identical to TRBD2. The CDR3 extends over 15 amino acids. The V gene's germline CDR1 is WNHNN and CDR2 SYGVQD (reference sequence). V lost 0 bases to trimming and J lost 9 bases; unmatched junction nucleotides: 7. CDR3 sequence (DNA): TGCGCCAGCAGTGAGTCGCCGGGAGGGCCCAGTGAGCAGTTCTTC. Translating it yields CASSESPGGPSEQFF.

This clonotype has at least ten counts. Written as DNA, the CDR3 is TGTGCCAGCAGCTTAGAGAGCGGGAGGGCCAACAATGAGCAGTTCTTC. Translation gives CASSLESGRANNEQFF. The rearrangement uses TRBV11-3 and TRBJ2-1; 10 positions match TRBD2. CDR1 is SGHNT and CDR2 is YENEEA in the germline V gene. The CDR3 runs 16 residues. The J segment lost 5 bases and the V segment lost 0 bases, leaving 4 bases of the junction unmatched.

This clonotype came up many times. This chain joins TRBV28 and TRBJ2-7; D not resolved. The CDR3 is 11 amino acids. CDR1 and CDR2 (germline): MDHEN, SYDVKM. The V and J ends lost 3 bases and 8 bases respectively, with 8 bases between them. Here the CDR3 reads CASSLQSKQYF. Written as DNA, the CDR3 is TGTGCCAGCAGTTTGCAGTCCAAGCAGTACTTC.

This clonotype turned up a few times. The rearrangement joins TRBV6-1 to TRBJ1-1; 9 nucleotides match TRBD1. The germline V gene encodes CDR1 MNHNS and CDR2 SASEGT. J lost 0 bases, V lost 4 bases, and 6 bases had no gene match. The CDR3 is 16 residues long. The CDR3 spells CASSAGQGIMNTEAFF. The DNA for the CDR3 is TGTGCCAGCAGTGCCGGACAGGGGATAATGAACACTGAAGCTTTCTTT.

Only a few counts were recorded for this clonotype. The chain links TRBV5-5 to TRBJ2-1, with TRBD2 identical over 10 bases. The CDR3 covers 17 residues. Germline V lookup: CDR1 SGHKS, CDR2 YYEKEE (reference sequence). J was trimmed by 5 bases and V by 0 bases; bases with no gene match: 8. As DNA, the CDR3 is TGTGCCAGCAGCTTGGGGGCTAGCGGGAGATCTGACAATGAGCAGTTCTTC. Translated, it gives CASSLGASGRSDNEQFF.

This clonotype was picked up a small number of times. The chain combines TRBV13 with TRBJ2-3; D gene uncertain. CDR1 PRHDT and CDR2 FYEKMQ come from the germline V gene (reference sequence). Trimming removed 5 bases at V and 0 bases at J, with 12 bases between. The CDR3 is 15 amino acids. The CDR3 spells CASSHRQASTDTQYF. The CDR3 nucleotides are TGTGCCAGCAGCCACCGGCAGGCCAGCACAGATACGCAGTATTTT. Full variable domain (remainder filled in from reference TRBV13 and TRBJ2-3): AAGVIQSPRHLIKEKRETATLKCYPIPRHDTVYWYQQGPGQDPQFLISFYEKMQSDKGSIPDRFSAQQFSDYHSELNMSSLELGDSALYFCASSHRQASTDTQYFGPGTRLTVL.

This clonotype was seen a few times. CDR3 sequence: CASSSAQGSQPQHF. DNA for the CDR3: TGTGCCAGCTCGTCGGCACAGGGCTCTCAGCCCCAGCATTTT. This chain connects TRBV18 to TRBJ1-5; perhaps TRBD1 as D (6 bases). The germline V gene encodes CDR1 KGHSH and CDR2 LQKENI. V was clipped by 6 bases and J by 6 bases, with 15 bases between them. This CDR3 spans 14 amino acids. Full variable domain (rest looked up from reference TRBV18 and TRBJ1-5): NAGVMQNPRHLVRRRGQEARLRCSPMKGHSHVYWYRQLPEEGLKFMVYLQKENIIDESGMPKERFSAEFPKEGPSILRIQQVVRGDSAAYFCASSSAQGSQPQHFGDGTRLSIL.

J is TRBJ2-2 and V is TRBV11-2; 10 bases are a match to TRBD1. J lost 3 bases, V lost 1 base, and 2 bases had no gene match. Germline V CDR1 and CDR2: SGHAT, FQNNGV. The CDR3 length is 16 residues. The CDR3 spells CASSLGQGAYTGELFF. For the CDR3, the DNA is TGTGCCAGCAGCTTAGGACAGGGGGCCTACACCGGGGAGCTGTTTTTT.

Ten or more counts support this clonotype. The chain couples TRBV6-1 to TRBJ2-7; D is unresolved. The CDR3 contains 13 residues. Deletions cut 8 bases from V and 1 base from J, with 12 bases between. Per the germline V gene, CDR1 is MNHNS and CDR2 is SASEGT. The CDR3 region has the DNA TGTGCCAGCGGGCAGGAGCCGTCCTACGAGCAGTACTTC. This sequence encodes CASGQEPSYEQYF.

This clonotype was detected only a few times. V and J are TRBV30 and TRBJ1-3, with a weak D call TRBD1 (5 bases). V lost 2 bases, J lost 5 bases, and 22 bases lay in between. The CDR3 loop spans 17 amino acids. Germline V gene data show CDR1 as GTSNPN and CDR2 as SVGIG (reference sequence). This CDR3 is CAWSRRDGQGRRNTIYF. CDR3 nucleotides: TGTGCCTGGAGTCGAAGGGATGGGCAGGGAAGAAGAAACACCATATATTTT.

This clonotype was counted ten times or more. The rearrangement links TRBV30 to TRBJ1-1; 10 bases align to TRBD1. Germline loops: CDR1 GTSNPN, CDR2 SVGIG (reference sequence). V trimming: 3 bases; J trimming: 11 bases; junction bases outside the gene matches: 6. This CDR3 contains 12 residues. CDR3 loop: CAWSRDRGYAFF. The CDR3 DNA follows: TGTGCCTGGAGCCGGGACAGGGGTTATGCTTTCTTT. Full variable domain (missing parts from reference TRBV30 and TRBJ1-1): SQTIHQWPATLVQPVGSPLSLECTVEGTSNPNLYWYRQAAGRGLQLLFYSVGIGQISSEVPQNLSASRPQDRQFILSSKKLLLSDSGFYLCAWSRDRGYAFFGQGTRLTVV.

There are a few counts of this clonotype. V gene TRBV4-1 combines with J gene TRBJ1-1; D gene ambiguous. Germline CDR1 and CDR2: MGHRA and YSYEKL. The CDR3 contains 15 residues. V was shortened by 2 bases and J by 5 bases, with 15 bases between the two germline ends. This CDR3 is CASSQPGRRETEAFF. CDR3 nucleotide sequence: TGCGCCAGCAGCCAACCCGGACGGAGAGAGACTGAAGCTTTCTTT.

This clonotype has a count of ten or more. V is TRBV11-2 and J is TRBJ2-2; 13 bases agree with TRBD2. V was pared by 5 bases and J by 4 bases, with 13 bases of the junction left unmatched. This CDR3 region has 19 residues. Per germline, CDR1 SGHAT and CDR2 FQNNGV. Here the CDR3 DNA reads TGTGCCAGCAGCCGGACTAGCGGGAGAGCGGTAGTAGGCACCGGGGAGCTGTTTTTT. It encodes CASSRTSGRAVVGTGELFF.

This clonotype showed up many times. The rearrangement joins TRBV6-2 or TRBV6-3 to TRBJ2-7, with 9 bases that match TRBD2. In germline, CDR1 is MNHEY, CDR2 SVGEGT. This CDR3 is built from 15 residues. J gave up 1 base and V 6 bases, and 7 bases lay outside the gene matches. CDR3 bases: TGTGCCAGCAGGCGCCTTAGCGGGAGTTCCTACGAGCAGTACTTC. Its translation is CASRRLSGSSYEQYF.